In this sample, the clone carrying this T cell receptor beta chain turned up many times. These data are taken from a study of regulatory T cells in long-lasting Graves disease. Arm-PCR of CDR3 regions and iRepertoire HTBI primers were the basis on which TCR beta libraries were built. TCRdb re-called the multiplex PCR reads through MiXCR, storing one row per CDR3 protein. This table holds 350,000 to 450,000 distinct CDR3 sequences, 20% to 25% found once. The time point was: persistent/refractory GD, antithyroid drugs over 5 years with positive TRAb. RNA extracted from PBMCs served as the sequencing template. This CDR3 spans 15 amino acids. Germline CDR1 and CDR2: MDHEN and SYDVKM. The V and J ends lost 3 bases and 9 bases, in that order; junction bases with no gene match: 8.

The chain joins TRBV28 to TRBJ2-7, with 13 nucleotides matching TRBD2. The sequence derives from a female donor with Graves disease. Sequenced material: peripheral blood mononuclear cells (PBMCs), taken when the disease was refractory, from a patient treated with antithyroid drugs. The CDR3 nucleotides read TGTGCCAGCAGTTTTAGGGGACTAGCGGGGATGGGGCAGTACTTC. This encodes CASSFRGLAGMGQYF. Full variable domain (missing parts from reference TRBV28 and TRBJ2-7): DVKVTQSSRYLVKRTGEKVFLECVQDMDHENMFWYRQDPGLGLRLIYFSYDVKMKEKGDIPEGYSVSREKKERFSLILESASTNQTSMYLCASSFRGLAGMGQYFGPGTRLTVT.